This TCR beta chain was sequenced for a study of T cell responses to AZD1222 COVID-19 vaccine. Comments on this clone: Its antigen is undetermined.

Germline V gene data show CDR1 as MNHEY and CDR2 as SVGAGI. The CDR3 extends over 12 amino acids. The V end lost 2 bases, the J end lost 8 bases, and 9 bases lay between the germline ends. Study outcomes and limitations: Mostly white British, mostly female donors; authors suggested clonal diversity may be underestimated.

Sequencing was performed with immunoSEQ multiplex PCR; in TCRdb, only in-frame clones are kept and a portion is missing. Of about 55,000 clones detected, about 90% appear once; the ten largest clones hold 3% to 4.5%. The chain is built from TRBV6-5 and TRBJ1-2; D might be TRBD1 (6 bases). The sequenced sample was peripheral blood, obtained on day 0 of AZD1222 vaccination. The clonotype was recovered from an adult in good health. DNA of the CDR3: TGTGCCAGCAGTTACAGGGACACGGGCTACACCTTC. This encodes CASSYRDTGYTF.